This record looks at one T cell receptor beta chain sequence and its context. Its antigen is unidentified. This sample was included in a study of T-cell memory formation after mild COVID-19. Study at large: TCR clusters showed largely donor specificity. Findings of the study overall: Memory cells collected pre-infection included some clones that later responded, suggesting cross-reactive memory joined. Day 15 to 85 contracting clones showed balanced CD4/CD8; later expanders leaned CD4+.

TCR alpha and TCR beta cDNA libraries carrying sample barcodes and UMIs were produced by 5'RACE using constant-segment primers. TCRdb passed the 5' RACE reads through MiXCR, listing each CDR3 protein once. The repertoire holds about 130,000 distinct CDR3 sequences, with approximately 5.9% as singletons. V lost 4 bases to trimming and J lost 4 bases; unmatched junction nucleotides: 9. Germline CDR1 and CDR2: GTSNPN and SVGIG (reference sequence). The CDR3 contains 14 residues. The receptor was isolated from an adult woman who had mild COVID-19 (a few samples of this study predate the infection). Cell type and time point are not known. The V call is TRBV30, the J call TRBJ2-7; TRBD2 matches at 8 bases. The specimen was PBMCs or a T cell subset sorted from them (not recorded which). For the CDR3, the DNA is TGTGCCTGGAAACCTCTAGCGGGTCGTTACGAGCAGTACTTC. Protein: CAWKPLAGRYEQYF. The whole variable domain, filled in from reference TRBV30 and TRBJ2-7, reads SQTIHQWPATLVQPVGSPLSLECTVEGTSNPNLYWYRQAAGRGLQLLFYSVGIGQISSEVPQNLSASRPQDRQFILSSKKLLLSDSGFYLCAWKPLAGRYEQYFGPGTRLTVT.